This TCR beta chain stems from a study of blood T cell repertoires in COVID-19. Study at large: Whether acute or convalescent, the COVID-19 samples came from the United States, Italy and Spain. The cDNA or gDNA used as material had been derived from T cells, B-cell-depleted T cells, or PBMCs.

Generated by immunoSEQ multiplex PCR, the TCRdb table keeps only in-frame clones and is missing some. This table has about 200,000 clones, approximately 78% appearing once. This CDR3 is 14 amino acids long. V lost 2 bases and J lost 1; bases outside the gene matches: 2. Germline V gene lookup returns CDR1 SGHAT and CDR2 FQDESV (reference sequence). The rearrangement joins TRBV11-1 to TRBJ2-7; 7 bases match TRBD1. This receptor was obtained from a woman aged 80 or over with acute or convalescent COVID-19. Sequences were obtained from peripheral blood. This CDR3 is CASSLTGVSYEQYF. In nucleotides, the CDR3 is TGTGCCAGCAGCTTAACAGGGGTGTCCTACGAGCAGTACTTC.